Listed below are T cell receptor beta chains from one sample, sequenced in a study of post-analysis software for immune sequencing data. One entry per CDR3 protein results from TCRdb running MiXCR on the PCR reads. Here the sample spans around 500,000 distinct CDR3 sequences, around a third being singletons. Material: blood. All receptors derive from a girl between 2 and 17 years old with multiple sclerosis. Each CDR3 is given with its conserved first and last residue. The D gene is left open where the match is weak. Some rows have no size entry. The others give once, few or many, or a class for an expanded clone.

d_call	clone_size	j_call	v_call	cdr3_aa	cdr3_nt
TRBD2	few	TRBJ2-7	TRBV6-5	CASSSGTSGGAYEQYF	TGTGCCAGCAGTTCCGGGACTAGCGGGGGGGCTTACGAGCAGTACTTC
NA	NA	TRBJ2-3	TRBV5-6	CASSLSSVSGSTDTQYF	TGTGCCAGCAGCTTGAGTTCAGTTAGCGGAAGCACAGATACGCAGTATTTT
TRBD1	few	TRBJ1-5	TRBV29-1	CSVAGTGVNQPQHF	TGCAGCGTTGCCGGGACAGGGGTCAATCAGCCCCAGCATTTT
TRBD1	few	TRBJ2-1	TRBV7-2	CASSHRGPGQAYNEQFF	TGTGCCAGCAGCCACCGGGGCCCGGGACAGGCCTACAATGAGCAGTTCTTC
NA	NA	TRBJ1-3	TRBV10-1	CARKTQEDRSGNTIYF	TGCGCCCGTAAGACCCAGGAGGACCGCTCTGGAAACACCATATATTTT
TRBD2	NA	TRBJ2-1	TRBV6-1	CASSRSGGAAFYNEQFF	TGTGCCAGCAGTCGTAGCGGGGGGGCCGCCTTCTACAATGAGCAGTTCTTC
TRBD1	few	TRBJ1-1	TRBV29-1	CSVGTATEAFF	TGCAGCGTGGGGACAGCCACTGAAGCTTTCTTT
TRBD1	many	TRBJ1-2	TRBV5-1	CASSLAGTGGGYTF	TGCGCCAGCAGCTTGGCCGGGACAGGGGGCGGCTACACCTTC
NA	many	TRBJ2-3	TRBV20-1	CSASPRTDTQYF	TGCAGTGCTTCCCCCCGCACAGATACGCAGTATTTT
NA	NA	TRBJ2-7	TRBV28	CASPLPTVPYEQYF	TGTGCCAGCCCACTCCCGACAGTTCCCTACGAGCAGTACTTC
TRBD2	few	TRBJ2-1	TRBV4-1	CASSQIGGTGNEQFF	TGCGCCAGCAGCCAAATCGGGGGGACGGGCAATGAGCAGTTCTTC
NA	NA	TRBJ1-1	TRBV5-4	CASSLEVLSTEAFF	TGTGCCAGCAGCCTGGAGGTGCTATCGACTGAAGCTTTCTTT
NA	few	TRBJ1-2	TRBV7-9	CVAVGANYGYTF	TGTGTCGCCGTAGGAGCTAACTATGGCTACACCTTC
NA	NA	TRBJ2-1	TRBV24-1	CATSDLRRGRSYNEQFF	TGTGCCACCAGTGATTTGAGGCGGGGGCGCTCCTACAATGAGCAGTTCTTC
NA	few	TRBJ1-2	TRBV12-3/TRBV12-4	CASSLAWGGANYGYTF	TGTGCCAGCAGTTTAGCCTGGGGGGGGGCGAACTATGGCTACACCTTC
TRBD1	NA	TRBJ2-1	TRBV4-1	CASSQPLTGRNEQFF	TGCGCCAGCAGCCAACCACTGACAGGGCGGAATGAGCAGTTCTTC
TRBD1	NA	TRBJ2-3	TRBV28	CASSLSPGTGTDTQYF	TGTGCCAGCAGTTTGAGTCCCGGGACAGGGACAGATACGCAGTATTTT
NA	NA	TRBJ1-2	TRBV7-9	CASSGGRNLYGCTF	TGTGCCAGCAGCGGAGGACGGAACCTTTATGGCTGCACCTTC